One sample yielded the 21 T cell receptor beta chains listed below, sequenced in a study of early T cells in non-severe SARS-CoV-2 infection (dated by TCRdb to the early 2020s). Receptor amplification or capture employed 5' RACE. The sequencer listed for this sample is NextSeq 500. TCRdb trimmed public reads at Q25 via fastp, called clones via MiXCR and kept in-frame beta chains. One record per CDR3 amino acid sequence lists the most common genes and DNA. The sample contains tens of thousands of distinct CDR3 sequences, over 4% of them found a single time. The leading ten clones occupy 3.5% to 4.5% of the sample. The sample consisted of whole blood. The receptors were sampled from an adult who was a healthcare worker with PCR-confirmed SARS-CoV-2 infection or an uninfected control (not recorded which).

The table lists this clonotype with many counts. The J gene is TRBJ2-3, the V gene TRBV12-3 or TRBV12-4; D unclear. The CDR3 spans 16 residues. V lost 1 base and J lost 0, with 11 bases in between. The CDR3 DNA is TGTGCCAGCAGTTTAGACCGTGGCTCTAGCACAGATACGCAGTATTTT. Amino acid sequence: CASSLDRGSSTDTQYF.

This clonotype has just a few counts. J is TRBJ2-1 and V is TRBV6-4; 7 bases map to TRBD2. V lost 3 bases and J lost 4; bases outside the gene matches: 3. Germline V gene lookup returns CDR1 MRHNA and CDR2 SNTAGT. The CDR3 totals 14 residues. The CDR3: CASSEAGDYNEQFF. In nucleotides, the CDR3 is TGTGCCAGCAGTGAGGCGGGGGATTACAATGAGCAGTTCTTC.

By share of the sample, this clonotype is medium-sized. The J gene is TRBJ2-2, the V gene TRBV20-1, with D possibly matching TRBD2 (5 bases). The ends were cut back, 5 bases at V and 2 bases at J, with 18 bases in the middle. Germline CDR1 and CDR2: DFQATT and SNEGSKA (reference sequence). CDR3 length: 16 amino acids. The CDR3 reads CSAEATSLANTGELFF. In DNA, the CDR3 is TGCAGTGCTGAGGCTACGTCGCTAGCTAACACCGGGGAGCTGTTTTTT.

The V call is TRBV6-4, the J call TRBJ2-1; D is undetermined. Germline V gene lookup returns CDR1 MRHNA and CDR2 SNTAGT. CDR3 length equals 15 residues. Deletions cut 2 bases from V and 0 bases from J, with 8 bases between. CDR3 bases: TGTGCCAGCAGTGACCCCAGGCTCTCCTACAATGAGCAGTTCTTC. It yields the protein CASSDPRLSYNEQFF.

This clonotype showed up just a few times. The chain is built from TRBV5-4 and TRBJ2-3; 13 positions agree with TRBD2. The CDR3 contains 16 residues. V was clipped by 4 bases and J by 2 bases; unmatched bases: 4. CDR1 is SGHNT, CDR2 YYREEE, per germline (reference sequence). The CDR3 protein is CASSIGTSGATDTQYF. The CDR3 DNA sequence: TGTGCCAGCAGCATAGGGACTAGCGGGGCCACAGATACGCAGTATTTT.

This clonotype came up many times. This chain connects TRBV9 to TRBJ2-1; D perhaps matches TRBD1 (5 bases). This CDR3 has 14 amino acids. V was pared by 4 bases and J by 4 bases, with 12 bases between. The germline V gene has CDR1 SGDLS and CDR2 YYNGEE. The CDR3 DNA reads TGTGCCAGCAGCCCGACGGACATATACAATGAGCAGTTCTTC. It codes for CASSPTDIYNEQFF.

This clonotype is medium-sized by share. The V gene is TRBV11-1, the J gene TRBJ1-1; no definite D call. The V end was cut by 2 bases, the J end by 4 bases, with 8 bases between. Germline values: CDR1 SGHAT, CDR2 FQDESV (reference sequence). CDR3 length: 13 residues. CDR3 sequence reads: CASSLLWTTEAFF. In DNA form, the CDR3 reads TGTGCCAGCAGCTTACTATGGACCACTGAAGCTTTCTTT. The whole variable domain, filled in from reference TRBV11-1 and TRBJ1-1, reads EAEVAQSPRYKITEKSQAVAFWCDPISGHATLYWYRQILGQGPELLVQFQDESVVDDSQLPKDRFSAERLKGVDSTLKIQPAELGDSAMYLCASSLLWTTEAFFGQGTRLTVV.

V usage is TRBV1 and J usage is TRBJ1-6. TRBV1 is listed as a pseudogene. The CDR3 length is 15 residues. Written as DNA, the CDR3 is TGCACCACCCATAGAGAGCAGGAGACTAATTCACCCCTCCACTTT. Its translation is CTTHREQETNSPLHF.

This clonotype has a count of ten or more. V usage is TRBV29-1 and J usage is TRBJ1-6; unclear D gene. The CDR3 extends over 13 amino acids. The V and J ends lost 5 bases and 8 bases respectively, with 13 bases between them. Germline-derived CDR1 and CDR2 are SQVTM and ANQGSEA. The CDR3 region has the DNA TGCAGCGTTCGTACGACAACGGATTCACCCCTCCACTTT. Residues: CSVRTTTDSPLHF.

This clonotype appeared many times. The chain carries TRBV19 and TRBJ1-1; 7 positions agree with TRBD1. This CDR3 spans 15 amino acids. Per germline, CDR1 LNHDA and CDR2 SQIVND (reference sequence). The V segment lost 7 bases and the J segment 0 bases; nucleotides outside the gene matches: 8. DNA of the CDR3: TGTGCCAGTATGTTACAGGGGAAGATGAACACTGAAGCTTTCTTT. Its translation is CASMLQGKMNTEAFF.

The V gene is TRBV29-1, the J gene TRBJ2-7; 8 bases line up with TRBD1. The germline CDR1 and CDR2 sequences are SQVTM and ANQGSEA. V lost 7 bases to trimming and J lost 5 bases; unmatched junction nucleotides: 10. The CDR3 loop spans 13 amino acids. Here the CDR3 reads CSARRQGAHEQYF. In DNA, the CDR3 is TGCAGCGCCCGGCGGCAGGGGGCACACGAGCAGTACTTC.

This clonotype was counted many times. The V call is TRBV18, the J call TRBJ1-5; TRBD1 might be the D (6 bases). The V end lost 6 bases, the J end lost 7 bases, and 19 bases lay between the germline ends. The germline CDR1 and CDR2 sequences are KGHSH and LQKENI. The CDR3 loop spans 15 amino acids. The CDR3 DNA reads TGTGCCAGCTCGGGGGAGACAGGATCGGGACAGCCCCAGCATTTT. This codes for CASSGETGSGQPQHF.

Ten or more counts support this clonotype. The rearrangement joins TRBV7-8 to TRBJ2-5; 7 bases fit TRBD1. The length of the CDR3 is 14 residues. The trim removed 1 base at V and 6 bases at J, leaving 5 bases unmatched. The V gene's germline CDR1 is SGHVS and CDR2 FQNEAQ. CDR3 amino acids: CASSLGQGPKTQYF. The CDR3 coding sequence is TGTGCCAGCAGCTTAGGACAGGGCCCAAAGACCCAGTACTTC.

This clonotype was detected ten times or more. The gene calls are TRBV6-6 and TRBJ2-7; D perhaps matches TRBD2 (6 bases). This CDR3 is 14 amino acids long. The germline gives CDR1 MNHNY, CDR2 SVGAGI (reference sequence). V lost 0 bases and J 6 bases, leaving 12 bases between the germline ends. CDR3 bases: TGTGCCAGCAGTTACTCTGGCCCGCGGGGCGAGCAGTACTTC. Translating it yields CASSYSGPRGEQYF.

The chain has TRBV12-3 or TRBV12-4 and TRBJ2-3; the D call may be TRBD1 or TRBD2 (6 bases each). V was trimmed by 3 bases and J by 2 bases, leaving 12 bases between them. The CDR3 extends over 15 amino acids. CDR3 sequence (DNA): TGTGCCAGCAGTTTGGGCGGGACAAACACAGATACGCAGTATTTT. Protein product: CASSLGGTNTDTQYF.

This clonotype was counted at least ten times. This rearrangement joins TRBV12-3 or TRBV12-4 to TRBJ1-2, with TRBD1 as a possible D gene (6 bases). CDR3 length equals 16 residues. Trimming cost V 7 bases and J 4 bases, with 22 bases left between them. The CDR3 DNA sequence: TGTGCCAGCACTCCCGCCTTAGGACAGAGGGGCTATGGCTACACCTTC. Translation: CASTPALGQRGYGYTF.

This clonotype was picked up many times. V and J are TRBV19 and TRBJ2-2; 7 bases are a match to TRBD2. CDR1 and CDR2 from the germline V gene are LNHDA and SQIVND (reference sequence). The CDR3 is 14 residues long. V was clipped by 10 bases and J by 4 bases; unmatched bases: 9. CDR3 sequence: CATWEGRGTGELFF. The CDR3 DNA is TGTGCCACTTGGGAGGGCCGGGGCACCGGGGAGCTGTTTTTT.

This clonotype has ten or more counts. The V and J genes are TRBV29-1 and TRBJ1-2; unclear D gene. The CDR3 loop spans 11 amino acids. Trimming took off 6 bases at V and 4 bases at J, with 9 bases between the two ends. CDR1 and CDR2 from the germline V gene are SQVTM and ANQGSEA. The chain's CDR3 is CSVVEGYGYTF. The CDR3 DNA reads TGCAGCGTCGTGGAGGGCTATGGCTACACCTTC.

The chain uses TRBV25-1 and TRBJ2-4; 8 positions agree with TRBD1. The J segment lost 10 bases and the V segment lost 4 bases, leaving 6 bases of the junction unmatched. CDR3 length: 13 residues. The germline V gene has CDR1 MGHDK and CDR2 SYGVNS. In nucleotides, the CDR3 is TGTGCCAGCAGTGGCGCAGGGGGCTGGATTCAGTACTTC. This gives the protein CASSGAGGWIQYF. The full variable domain, rest sourced from reference TRBV25-1 and TRBJ2-4, is EADIYQTPRYLVIGTGKKITLECSQTMGHDKMYWYQQDPGMELHLIHYSYGVNSTEKGDLSSESTVSRIRTEHFPLTLESARPSHTSQYLCASSGAGGWIQYFGAGTRLSVL.

This clonotype has only a few counts. The rearrangement links TRBV11-2 to TRBJ2-7; 8 bases fit TRBD1. Germline CDR1 and CDR2: SGHAT and FQNNGV. With 0 bases clipped from V and 5 bases from J, the junction kept 6 bases outside the gene matches. The CDR3 consists of 15 residues. CDR3 in amino acids: CASSLEGQGFNEQYF. In DNA form, the CDR3 reads TGTGCCAGCAGCTTAGAAGGACAGGGTTTCAACGAGCAGTACTTC.

This clonotype is termed medium-sized. The rearrangement joins TRBV7-6 to TRBJ2-7, with TRBD2 as a possible D gene (5 bases). Germline V gene data show CDR1 as SGHVS and CDR2 as FNYEAQ. Between the trimmed V and J ends, which lost 1 base and 2 bases, there was a span of 12 bases. The CDR3 totals 15 residues. The DNA for the CDR3 is TGTGCCAGCAGCTTAGAATGGCAGACTACCTACGAGCAGTACTTC. Encoded protein: CASSLEWQTTYEQYF.